This TCR beta chain was obtained from a study of shared clonotypes between healthy human individuals (dated by TCRdb to the early 2020s). For context, the study as a whole: The cohort included a few men and two women between 18 and 49 years of age. For each donor, three plates each were used for CD4 naive and CD4 memory, two plates were used for CD8 naive, and one plate was used for CD8 memory. Libraries were prepared and TCR repertoires were sequenced by different laboratories using diverse techniques, in order to increase sequencing depth and limit assay-specific biases. Each donor's leukapheresis produced roughly between roughly 0.9 and 8.9 billion PBMCs. To estimate repertoire size and how much clonotype sharing occurs between individuals, the study deeply sequenced the blood TCR repertoires of about five healthy adults.

Using the deep immunoSEQ assay, multiplex PCR amplified TCR CDR3 regions from genomic DNA. Extracted genomic DNA from each cell subset was spread evenly across all wells of several immunoSEQ 96-well plates, with each plate serving as a replicate. For sorted subsets, 150 to 200 ng genomic DNA, equal to about 30,000 T cell genomes, was loaded into each replicate PCR. Purified libraries were measured with a Qubit 3.0 fluorometer, size-checked on a Bioanalyzer 2100, and measured again with the KAPA Library Quantification kit. A separate single-read 150-cycle Illumina NextSeq 550 flow cell was used to sequence each immunoSEQ 96-well plate. As for the original processing: The immunoSEQ output contained only junctional sequences without quality scores, so filtering could not match that applied to full-length reads. To assign V/J genes and CDR3, sequences were annotated using PyIR, a Python wrapper for IgBLAST v1.9, with IMGT germline references. Reads were filtered out if the reads had weak V/J assignments (E-value above 1e-6), no CDR3, stop codons, out-of-frame junctions, or ambiguous translated residues. V3J clonotypes were defined as sequences sharing the same inferred V gene, J gene, and CDR3 amino acid sequence. The percentage overlap between two repertoires was calculated by dividing the number of shared unique clonotypes by the size of the smaller repertoire. Three approaches were used to assess repertoire richness: RTK rarefaction, the Chao1 estimator, and Recon v2.1 estimates of unobserved clonotypes. OLGA was used to compute generation probabilities for all TCRbeta clonotypes that the gDNA method yielded from a handful of donors. What TCRdb holds here is the immuneACCESS table cut down to in-frame rearrangements. Part of the clones is not present; checked against another copy, under half of the missing clones reflect an unresolved V gene, and the others are unexplained. D and trimming come from the DNA, and the V and J calls and clone size come from that table. In this sample the table shows about 980,000 clones, over 75% of which occur a single time. Over 1.3% of the sample is held by the ten biggest clonotypes.

The donors were healthy, HIV-negative adults who had no recently reported acute infections or vaccinations. Every donor was a Caucasian adult living in Nashville, Tennessee, USA. CD4+ T cells were enriched by magnetic negative selection, after which naive cells were positively selected on CD45RA and the negative fraction was taken as the memory subset. Blood was collected by leukapheresis, and PBMCs were isolated by Ficoll-Histopaque density gradient centrifugation and then cryopreserved in liquid nitrogen vapor phase. Analytical flow cytometry was used to check the purity and quantity of each magnetically sorted T cell population. Each sorted fraction had its genomic DNA isolated and then quantified by UV absorbance on a Nanodrop 2000c. General findings and caveats noted by the study authors: The small number of donors limited the genetic and exposure-history diversity represented. Across four donors, about 4.5% of naive CD4, around 3.5% of naive CD8, roughly 2.3% of memory CD4, and approximately 0.4% of memory CD8 clonotypes were shared. Compared with non-shared clonotypes, the clonotypes found in all four sorted-subset donors had higher generation probabilities. Larger estimated clonotype richness was generally found for naive subsets than for memory subsets. Rarefaction of sorted-subset datasets indicated incomplete sequencing despite the large sequencing depth. Only blood was sampled, and tissue TCR repertoires likely differ from those in blood. Based on pairwise subsampling, the degree of clonotype sharing among donors was expected to be affected by sequencing depth.

Turning to this clone: Its antigen is still unknown. Base quality data are lacking; no much larger clone is found one base away.

The CDR3 has 14 amino acids, counting the end cysteine and phenylalanine. The DNA shown is the 42-base CDR3, in frame from base 1. Reading the germline V gene gives CDR1 KGHSH and CDR2 LQKENI. V drops 0 bases and J drops 6 bases, leaving 11 bases in between. This clonotype was sampled from a man younger than 35 in good health. The chain is made from TRBV18 and TRBJ1-1; the D segment cannot be called with confidence. Sequenced input: memory CD4+ T cells sorted from blood. The sample's cell subset or site label, decoded: CD45RA-negative fraction. CDR3 loop: CASSPPEGRSEAFF. The base sequence is TGTGCCAGCTCACCACCTGAGGGTAGGTCTGAAGCTTTCTTT.